Following are 14 T cell receptor beta chains from one sample sequenced in a study of blood T cell repertoires in COVID-19. Assay used: immunoSEQ multiplex PCR; TCRdb lists only in-frame clones, some missing. The table has about 180,000 clones, about four fifths seen once. Input material: peripheral blood. The receptors here all came from a man between 65 and 85 years old with active or convalescent COVID-19.

This clone was found a few times. Here the CDR3 DNA reads TGTGCCAGCAGCGGTAATCGACAGGGGTACACCGGGGAGCTGTTTTTT. It specifies CASSGNRQGYTGELFF. This rearrangement joins TRBV9 to TRBJ2-2; the match to TRBD1 covers 8 bases. The CDR3 covers 16 residues. CDR1 and CDR2 (germline): SGDLS, YYNGEE. V shed 3 bases, J shed 3 bases, and the junction held 7 bases outside the gene matches.

The CDR3 DNA sequence: TGTGCCAGCAGTGCGCGGCCTAGCGATTGGGAGCAGTTCTTC. This sequence encodes CASSARPSDWEQFF. The chain joins TRBV2 to TRBJ2-1; possibly TRBD2 for D (6 bases). The CDR3 has 14 residues. Germline CDR1 and CDR2: SNHLY and FYNNEI. V was clipped by 4 bases and J by 10 bases, with 17 bases between them.

This clone turned up a few times. This rearrangement joins TRBV28 to TRBJ2-2; 8 positions agree with TRBD2. The germline V gene has CDR1 MDHEN and CDR2 SYDVKM. CDR3 size: 16 residues. The V and J ends lost 7 bases and 8 bases, in that order; junction bases with no gene match: 15. The CDR3 coding sequence is TGTGCCAGCACCGAAAGCGGGAGTAAAACCGGAGGGGAGCTGTTTTTT. It encodes CASTESGSKTGGELFF.

The V call is TRBV7-8, the J call TRBJ2-1; 9 nucleotides align to TRBD2. This CDR3 spans 14 amino acids. J was trimmed by 7 bases and V by 4 bases; bases with no gene match: 5. CDR1 and CDR2 (germline): SGHVS, FQNEAQ. CDR3 sequence reads: CASSWVAGVNEQFF. CDR3 sequence (DNA): TGTGCCAGCAGCTGGGTAGCGGGGGTAAATGAGCAGTTCTTC.

The chain combines TRBV13 with TRBJ2-7; TRBD1 might be the D (6 bases). Germline assignment: CDR1 PRHDT and CDR2 FYEKMQ (reference sequence). The CDR3 has 15 residues. V lost 5 bases and J lost 5, with 19 bases in between. As DNA, the CDR3 is TGTGCCAGCAGCAAAAATACAGGGATTGGCGACGAGCAGTACTTC. It translates to CASSKNTGIGDEQYF.

The rearrangement uses TRBV7-2 and TRBJ1-2; D gene uncertain. This CDR3 contains 13 residues. Germline values: CDR1 SGHTA, CDR2 FQGNSA. Trimming took off 5 bases at V and 4 bases at J, with 11 bases between the two ends. DNA for the CDR3: TGTGCCAGCAGCCCGAGGGTTTCCTATGGCTACACCTTC. Amino acids: CASSPRVSYGYTF.

The chain couples TRBV5-1 to TRBJ1-1; weak D call: TRBD1 (5 bases). The length of the CDR3 is 15 residues. Germline-derived CDR1 and CDR2 are SGHRS and YFSETQ. The V end was cut by 4 bases, the J end by 1 base, with 14 bases between. This chain's CDR3 is CASSGVFQGNTEAFF. CDR3 nucleotides: TGCGCCAGCAGCGGAGTCTTCCAGGGGAACACTGAAGCTTTCTTT.

This sequence joins TRBV5-4 and TRBJ1-2; D is unclear. Germline lookup yields CDR1 SGHNT and CDR2 YYREEE (reference sequence). V dropped 0 bases and J dropped 8 bases, with 23 bases sitting between them. There are 17 residues in the CDR3. CDR3 DNA: TGTGCCAGCAGCTTGGGCGGCGGAATCCCCCCCTCGGGGGGCTACACCTTC. Amino acid sequence: CASSLGGGIPPSGGYTF.

This chain links TRBV5-6 with TRBJ1-5, with unresolved D. The V and J ends lost 1 base and 4 bases respectively, with 9 bases between them. CDR1 and CDR2 (germline): SGHDT, YYEEEE. The CDR3 extends over 14 amino acids. CDR3 sequence reads: CASSLLGENQPQHF. The DNA of the CDR3 is TGTGCCAGCAGCTTGCTGGGCGAGAATCAGCCCCAGCATTTT.

This sequence joins TRBV30 and TRBJ2-5; D is uncertain. The CDR3 totals 12 residues. V was trimmed by 0 bases and J by 0 bases, leaving 2 bases between them. The germline V gene has CDR1 GTSNPN and CDR2 SVGIG (reference sequence). The CDR3, as DNA: TGTGCCTGGAGTGTTAACCAAGAGACCCAGTACTTC. Residues: CAWSVNQETQYF.

This chain uses TRBV28 with TRBJ1-2, with D perhaps matching TRBD1 (5 bases). V lost 3 bases, J lost 0 bases, and 14 bases lay in between. Germline lookup yields CDR1 MDHEN and CDR2 SYDVKM. The CDR3 is 16 amino acids. CDR3 region: CASSLGGVPTNYGYTF. The CDR3, as DNA: TGTGCCAGCAGTTTGGGGGGGGTCCCCACTAACTATGGCTACACCTTC.

This chain links TRBV7-8 with TRBJ2-6; TRBD1 aligns across 7 bases. J was trimmed by 0 bases and V by 4 bases; bases with no gene match: 9. CDR1 SGHVS and CDR2 FQNEAQ come from the germline V gene. The CDR3 runs to 18 residues. The CDR3 loop reads CASSSPGQFASGANVLTF. In DNA, the CDR3 is TGTGCCAGCAGCTCCCCGGGACAGTTCGCCTCTGGGGCCAACGTCCTGACTTTC.

This chain connects TRBV6-6 to TRBJ1-4; TRBD1 might be the D (5 bases). Trimming left V 2 bases short and J 7 bases short, with 11 bases between. The CDR3 totals 14 residues. Germline loops: CDR1 MNHNY, CDR2 SVGAGI (reference sequence). CDR3 DNA sequence: TGTGCCAGCAGTTACGGGGCGGGAAGTGAAAAACTGTTTTTT. Protein: CASSYGAGSEKLFF.

The gene calls are TRBV6-4 and TRBJ2-2; maybe TRBD1 (5 bases). The germline CDR1 and CDR2 sequences are MRHNA and SNTAGT. The CDR3 length is 14 residues. V shed 6 bases and J shed 6 bases, with 14 bases lying between them. The CDR3 loop reads CASRASAGPGELFF. The CDR3 coding sequence is TGTGCCAGCAGGGCATCAGCAGGGCCCGGGGAGCTGTTTTTT.